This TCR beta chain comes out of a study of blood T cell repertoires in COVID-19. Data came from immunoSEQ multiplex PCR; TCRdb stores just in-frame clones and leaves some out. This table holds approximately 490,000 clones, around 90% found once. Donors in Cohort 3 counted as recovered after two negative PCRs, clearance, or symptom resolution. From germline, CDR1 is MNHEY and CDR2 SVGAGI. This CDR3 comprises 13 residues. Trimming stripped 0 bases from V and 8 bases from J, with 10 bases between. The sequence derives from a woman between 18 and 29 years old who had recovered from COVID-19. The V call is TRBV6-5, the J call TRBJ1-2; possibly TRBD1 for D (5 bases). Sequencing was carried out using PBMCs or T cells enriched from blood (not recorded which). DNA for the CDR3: TGTGCCAGCAGTTACTCTGGAGACAGAGGCTACACCTTC. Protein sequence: CASSYSGDRGYTF.